This is a list of T cell receptor beta chains from one sample in a study of blood T cell repertoires in COVID-19. Clones were sequenced by immunoSEQ multiplex PCR, and TCRdb holds only the in-frame ones, with some missing. Of roughly 140,000 clones detected, around 80% appear once; the ten largest clones hold approximately 3.5%. The source material was peripheral blood. These receptors came from a man between 65 and 79 years old who had recovered from COVID-19. CDR3s include the opening cysteine and the closing phenylalanine or tryptophan. D genes are given only for firm matches. For some rows the clone size is stated as once, few or many, or as a class when expanded; others skip it.

J: TRBJ2-1
D: TRBD2
V: TRBV4-3
size: few
DNA: TGCGCCAGCAGCCAAGCCCTAGCGGGAGGGTATGATGAGCAGTTCTTC
CDR3: CASSQALAGGYDEQFF

J: TRBJ2-3
D: TRBD2
V: TRBV5-1
size: -
DNA: TGCGCCAGCAGCCCTCCAGGGGCTAGCGGGAGTCTGGCAGATACGCAGTATTTT
CDR3: CASSPPGASGSLADTQYF

J: TRBJ1-2
D: -
V: TRBV7-9
size: -
DNA: TGTGCCAGCAGCCAAACTCCGGGGGACTATGGCTACACCTTC
CDR3: CASSQTPGDYGYTF

J: TRBJ2-5
D: TRBD2
V: TRBV30
size: -
DNA: TGTGCCTGGAAACTAGCGTCGGAGACCCAGTACTTC
CDR3: CAWKLASETQYF

J: TRBJ2-7
D: -
V: TRBV7-8
size: many
DNA: TGTGCCAGCAGCTTAGGCGGGGATGGGTCAGGAGAGCAGTACTTC
CDR3: CASSLGGDGSGEQYF

J: TRBJ1-2
D: -
V: TRBV12-3/TRBV12-4
size: -
DNA: TGTGCCAGCAGACGAGACAAGAACTATGGCTACACCTTC
CDR3: CASRRDKNYGYTF

J: TRBJ2-1
D: TRBD2
V: TRBV9
size: -
DNA: TGTGCCAGCAGCATACTAGCGGAGTCCTACAATGAGCAGTTCTTC
CDR3: CASSILAESYNEQFF

J: TRBJ2-3
D: TRBD2
V: TRBV30
size: -
DNA: TGTGCCTGGAGGAGGATAAGCGGGAGCACGCAGTATTTT
CDR3: CAWRRISGSTQYF

J: TRBJ2-3
D: -
V: TRBV11-2
size: -
DNA: TGTGCCAGCAGCCCACCCGGGGGGCGGGGACGCACAGATACGCAGTATTTT
CDR3: CASSPPGGRGRTDTQYF

J: TRBJ2-7
D: TRBD2
V: TRBV10-1
size: -
DNA: TGCGCCAGCAGCGCAAATCGGCTAGCGGAACCCTACGAGCAGTACTTC
CDR3: CASSANRLAEPYEQYF

J: TRBJ1-5
D: -
V: TRBV6-5
size: -
DNA: TGTGCCAGCGAACGGGGTTTAAGCATCAATCAGCCCCAGCATTTT
CDR3: CASERGLSINQPQHF

J: TRBJ2-5
D: -
V: TRBV3-1/TRBV3-2
size: -
DNA: TGTGCCAGCAGCCAGGCTAATGGAGCAGAGACCCAGTACTTC
CDR3: CASSQANGAETQYF

J: TRBJ1-1
D: -
V: TRBV5-1
size: -
DNA: TGCGCCAGCAGCTTGGGAACAGGGAGTACTGAAGCTTTCTTT
CDR3: CASSLGTGSTEAFF

J: TRBJ1-3
D: -
V: TRBV11-2
size: -
DNA: TGTGCCTTTCAACTTGGAAACACCATATATTTT
CDR3: CAFQLGNTIYF

J: TRBJ2-5
D: -
V: TRBV12-3/TRBV12-4
size: few
DNA: TGTGCCAGCAGTTTACTAGGGGCGACCCAGTACTTC
CDR3: CASSLLGATQYF

J: TRBJ2-7
D: TRBD2
V: TRBV25-1
size: -
DNA: TGTGCCAGCAGTGGTAGCGGGAACAATTACGAGCAGTACTTC
CDR3: CASSGSGNNYEQYF

J: TRBJ2-3
D: TRBD2
V: TRBV5-1
size: -
DNA: TGCGCCAGCAGCTTGGAACTAGCGGGGACAGATACGCAGTATTTT
CDR3: CASSLELAGTDTQYF

J: TRBJ2-2
D: -
V: TRBV19
size: -
DNA: TGTGCCAGTAGTATAGAACAGGGTGGAACCGGGGAGCTGTTTTTT
CDR3: CASSIEQGGTGELFF

J: TRBJ1-2
D: -
V: TRBV5-1
size: -
DNA: TGCGCCAGCAGCAGAGACCCAGGGGCGTCTTTCTATGGCTACACCTTC
CDR3: CASSRDPGASFYGYTF

J: TRBJ1-5
D: -
V: TRBV7-9
size: -
DNA: TGTGCCAGCAGCTTCGACATTAGCAATCAGCCCCAGCATTTT
CDR3: CASSFDISNQPQHF

J: TRBJ2-5
D: -
V: TRBV20-1
size: once
DNA: TGCAGTGTCCGGGGTCAAGAGACCCAGTACTTC
CDR3: CSVRGQETQYF

J: TRBJ1-6
D: TRBD1
V: TRBV13
size: -
DNA: TGTGCCAGCAGCTCTGACAGGGCTGATTCACCCCTCCACTTT
CDR3: CASSSDRADSPLHF

J: TRBJ2-3
D: TRBD2
V: TRBV7-2
size: -
DNA: TGTGCCAGCAGCTTACTCCGGACTAGCGAGTCAGATACGCAGTATTTT
CDR3: CASSLLRTSESDTQYF

J: TRBJ2-7
D: TRBD2
V: TRBV3-1/TRBV3-2
size: -
DNA: TGTGCCAGCAGCCACAGAACGGGTGGAGTGGGAGGGGGGACTAGCGGGTTATCCTACGAGCAGTACTTC
CDR3: CASSHRTGGVGGGTSGLSYEQYF

J: TRBJ2-1
D: TRBD2
V: TRBV7-9
size: -
DNA: TGTGCCAGCAGCACCCCTAGCGGGTCCTACAATGAGCAGTTCTTC
CDR3: CASSTPSGSYNEQFF